Listed here are 10 T cell receptor beta chains from one sample, sequenced in a study of cytomegalovirus exposure and HLA in healthy donors. The study ran its PCR with 60 Vbeta and 13 Jbeta primers. Generated by immunoSEQ multiplex PCR, the TCRdb table keeps only in-frame clones and is missing some. Of more than 90,000 clones listed, approximately 71% were seen once; the top ten hold 2.5% to 3%. The specimen was PBMCs. These receptor sequences come from a man in his fifties in good health and CMV-seronegative.

The genes are TRBV5-1 and TRBJ2-5; tentatively, D is TRBD2 (6 bases). V was cut by 9 bases and J by 4 bases, with 16 bases left in between. CDR1 is SGHRS, CDR2 YFSETQ, per germline. The CDR3 has 13 amino acids. The CDR3 here is CATQRSGGETQYF. CDR3 sequence (DNA): TGCGCCACCCAGCGGTCCGGGGGAGAGACCCAGTACTTC.

The V and J genes are TRBV25-1 and TRBJ1-2; D call uncertain. Trimming took off 3 bases at V and 3 bases at J, with 8 bases between the two ends. Per the germline V gene, CDR1 is MGHDK and CDR2 is SYGVNS. The CDR3 extends over 13 amino acids. In DNA, the CDR3 is TGTGCCAGCAGTGAGTCAAGAGACTATGGCTACACCTTC. This translates into CASSESRDYGYTF.

This sequence joins TRBV15 and TRBJ2-1; possibly TRBD2 for D (6 bases). The germline gives CDR1 LNHNV, CDR2 YYDKDF (reference sequence). This CDR3 has 15 amino acids. V lost 1 base, J lost 8 bases, and 15 bases lay in between. CDR3 bases: TGTGCCACCAGCAGAGTGCGGGGCCTGGCCGATGAGCAGTTCTTC. This translates into CATSRVRGLADEQFF.

This chain connects TRBV2 to TRBJ2-7, with a possible D match to TRBD2 (6 bases). Deletions cut 4 bases from V and 0 bases from J, with 10 bases between. This CDR3 is built from 14 residues. Germline V gives CDR1 SNHLY, CDR2 FYNNEI. CDR3 in DNA: TGTGCCAGCAGTGTTTGGGGGGACTCCTACGAGCAGTACTTC. It yields the protein CASSVWGDSYEQYF.

J is TRBJ2-1 and V is TRBV18; the D gene is possibly TRBD2 (5 bases). The CDR3 is 15 residues long. The V and J ends lost 3 bases and 6 bases respectively, with 15 bases between them. Germline CDR1 KGHSH, CDR2 LQKENI. DNA of the CDR3: TGTGCCAGCTCACCCTGGAGCCAAGCGGTCAATGAGCAGTTCTTC. Translating it yields CASSPWSQAVNEQFF.

This chain joins TRBV7-2 and TRBJ2-5, with D hard to call. Germline lookup yields CDR1 SGHTA and CDR2 FQGNSA. The CDR3 runs 14 residues. Trimming removed 3 bases at V and 1 base at J, with 9 bases between. The CDR3 loop is CASSFFGVQETQYF. In DNA form, the CDR3 reads TGTGCCAGCAGCTTCTTCGGAGTCCAAGAGACCCAGTACTTC.

This clone was seen only a few times. The V call is TRBV6-1, the J call TRBJ2-6; TRBD2 aligns across 7 bases. J gave up 0 bases and V 2 bases, and 4 bases lay outside the gene matches. CDR3 size: 17 residues. CDR1 is MNHNS and CDR2 is SASEGT in the germline V gene. This chain's CDR3 is CASSEYGGGSGANVLTF. Written as DNA, the CDR3 is TGTGCCAGCAGTGAATATGGGGGGGGCTCTGGGGCCAACGTCCTGACTTTC.

The CDR3 DNA is TGTGCCAGTTATGATCAGCCCCAGCATTTT. This codes for CASYDQPQHF. This chain links TRBV7-9 with TRBJ1-5; D uncertain. V was shortened by 9 bases and J by 5 bases, with 5 bases between the two germline ends. Germline CDR1 SEHNR, CDR2 FQNEAQ (reference sequence). The CDR3 has 10 residues.

This chain connects TRBV7-2 to TRBJ2-2; 9 bases match TRBD1. J was trimmed by 0 bases and V by 7 bases; bases with no gene match: 6. CDR3 length: 16 amino acids. Germline V gene lookup returns CDR1 SGHTA and CDR2 FQGNSA. As DNA, the CDR3 is TGTGCCAGCACCACAGGGGGCAGCTCGAACACCGGGGAGCTGTTTTTT. Its protein is CASTTGGSSNTGELFF.

This clone was seen a few times. The chain carries TRBV6-5 and TRBJ1-2; D is unclear. The CDR3 totals 14 residues. Germline CDR1 is MNHEY and CDR2 is SVGAGI. V gave up 7 bases and J gave up 5 bases, with 17 bases separating them. CDR3 residues: CASTERAGLYGYTF. DNA for the CDR3: TGTGCCAGCACAGAACGAGCAGGCCTATATGGCTACACCTTC.